This T cell receptor (beta chain) is from a study of blood T cell repertoires in COVID-19. Profiling relied on immunoSEQ multiplex PCR, and the TCRdb table lists in-frame clones only, not all of them. The data hold about 83,000 clones, with around three quarters observed a single time. This CDR3 is 13 amino acids long. Germline CDR1 reads MNHEY; CDR2 reads SVGAGI. V dropped 5 bases and J dropped 5; count of bases not matched to a gene: 5. The clonotype was recovered from a woman of 80 years or more with active or convalescent COVID-19. Material for sequencing was peripheral blood. V and J are TRBV6-5 and TRBJ1-2, with 7 bases fitting TRBD1. CDR3 residues: CASSQGGIYGYTF. The DNA of the CDR3 is TGTGCCAGCAGTCAGGGGGGCATATATGGCTACACCTTC.